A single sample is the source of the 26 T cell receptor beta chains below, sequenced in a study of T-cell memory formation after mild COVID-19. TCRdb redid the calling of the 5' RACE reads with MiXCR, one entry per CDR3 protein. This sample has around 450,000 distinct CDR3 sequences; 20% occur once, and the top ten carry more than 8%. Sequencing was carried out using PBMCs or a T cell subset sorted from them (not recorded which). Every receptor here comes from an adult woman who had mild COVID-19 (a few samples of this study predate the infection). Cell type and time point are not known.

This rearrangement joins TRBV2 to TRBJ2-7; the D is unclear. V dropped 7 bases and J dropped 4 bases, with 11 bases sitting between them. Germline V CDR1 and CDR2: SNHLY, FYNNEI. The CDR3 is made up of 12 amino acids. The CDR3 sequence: CASNRPVYEQYF. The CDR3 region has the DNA TGTGCCAGCAACCGACCCGTTTACGAGCAGTACTTC.

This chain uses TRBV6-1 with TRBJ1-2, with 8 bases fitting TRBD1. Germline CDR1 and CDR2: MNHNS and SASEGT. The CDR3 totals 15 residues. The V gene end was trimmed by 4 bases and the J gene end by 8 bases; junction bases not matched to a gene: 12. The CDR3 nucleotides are TGTGCCAGCAGTGTACCGCGGACAGGGAGGGACGGCTACACCTTC. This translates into CASSVPRTGRDGYTF.

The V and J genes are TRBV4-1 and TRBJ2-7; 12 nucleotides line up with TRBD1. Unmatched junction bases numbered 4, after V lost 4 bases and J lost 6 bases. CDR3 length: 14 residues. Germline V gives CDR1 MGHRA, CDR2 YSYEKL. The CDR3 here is CASSPGTGGFEQYF. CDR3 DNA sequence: TGCGCCAGCAGCCCCGGGACAGGGGGCTTCGAGCAGTACTTC.

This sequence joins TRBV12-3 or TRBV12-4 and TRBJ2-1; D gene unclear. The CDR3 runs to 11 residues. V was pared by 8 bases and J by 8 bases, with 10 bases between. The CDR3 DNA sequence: TGTGCCAGCTCAACCTTGGATGAGCAGTTCTTC. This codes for CASSTLDEQFF.

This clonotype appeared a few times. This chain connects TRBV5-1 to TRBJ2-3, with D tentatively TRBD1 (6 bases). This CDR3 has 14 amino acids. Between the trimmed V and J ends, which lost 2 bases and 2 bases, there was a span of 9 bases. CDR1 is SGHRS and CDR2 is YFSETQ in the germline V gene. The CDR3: CASSFGQTTDTQYF. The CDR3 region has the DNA TGCGCCAGCAGCTTCGGACAGACCACAGATACGCAGTATTTT.

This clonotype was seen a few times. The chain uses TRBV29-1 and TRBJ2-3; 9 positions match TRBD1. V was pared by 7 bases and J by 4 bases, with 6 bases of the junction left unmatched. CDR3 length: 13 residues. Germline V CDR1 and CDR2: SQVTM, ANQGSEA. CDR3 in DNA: TGCAGCGACGGGACAGGGATAGCAGATACGCAGTATTTT. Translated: CSDGTGIADTQYF.

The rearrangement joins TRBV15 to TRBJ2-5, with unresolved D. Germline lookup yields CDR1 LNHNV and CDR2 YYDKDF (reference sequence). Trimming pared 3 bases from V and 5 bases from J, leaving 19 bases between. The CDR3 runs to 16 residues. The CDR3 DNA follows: TGTGCCACCAGCAGGCGCCGTAGTGAGCTGGGTGAGACCCAGTACTTC. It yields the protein CATSRRRSELGETQYF.

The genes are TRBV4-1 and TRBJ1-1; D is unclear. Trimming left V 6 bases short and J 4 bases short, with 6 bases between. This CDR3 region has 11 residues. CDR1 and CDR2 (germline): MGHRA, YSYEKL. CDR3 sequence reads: CASRGITEAFF. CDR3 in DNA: TGCGCCAGCAGGGGGATCACTGAAGCTTTCTTT.

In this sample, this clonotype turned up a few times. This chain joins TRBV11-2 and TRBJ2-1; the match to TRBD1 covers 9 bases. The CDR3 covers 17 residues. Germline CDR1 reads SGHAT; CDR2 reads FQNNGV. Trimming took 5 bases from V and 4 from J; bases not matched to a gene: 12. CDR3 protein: CASSNPGRGQGYNEQFF. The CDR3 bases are TGTGCCAGCAGCAACCCGGGGAGGGGACAGGGTTACAATGAGCAGTTCTTC.

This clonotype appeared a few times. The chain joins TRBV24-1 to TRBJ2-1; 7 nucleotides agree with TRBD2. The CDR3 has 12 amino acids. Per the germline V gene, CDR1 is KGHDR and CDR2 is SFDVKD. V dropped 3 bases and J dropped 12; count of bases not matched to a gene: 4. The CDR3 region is CATSDPGEGQFF. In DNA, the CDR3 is TGTGCCACCAGTGATCCCGGGGAGGGGCAGTTCTTC.

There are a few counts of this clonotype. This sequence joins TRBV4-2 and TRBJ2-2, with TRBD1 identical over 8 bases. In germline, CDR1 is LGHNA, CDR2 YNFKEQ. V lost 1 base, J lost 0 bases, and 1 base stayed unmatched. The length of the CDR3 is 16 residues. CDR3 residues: CASSQVQGANTGELFF. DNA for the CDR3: TGTGCCAGCAGCCAAGTACAGGGGGCGAACACCGGGGAGCTGTTTTTT.

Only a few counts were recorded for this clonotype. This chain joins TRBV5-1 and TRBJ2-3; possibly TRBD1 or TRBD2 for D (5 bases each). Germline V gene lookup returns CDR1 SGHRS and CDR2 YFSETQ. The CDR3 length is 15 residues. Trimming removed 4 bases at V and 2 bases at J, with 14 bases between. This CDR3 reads CASSQGRAYTDTQYF. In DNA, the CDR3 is TGCGCCAGCAGCCAGGGACGGGCGTACACAGATACGCAGTATTTT.

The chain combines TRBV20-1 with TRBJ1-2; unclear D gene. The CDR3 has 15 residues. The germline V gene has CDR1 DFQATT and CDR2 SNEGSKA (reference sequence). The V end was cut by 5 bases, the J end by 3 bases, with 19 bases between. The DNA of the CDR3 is TGCAGTGCTCTCCAGACCGAATCGGGCTACTATGGCTACACCTTC. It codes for CSALQTESGYYGYTF.

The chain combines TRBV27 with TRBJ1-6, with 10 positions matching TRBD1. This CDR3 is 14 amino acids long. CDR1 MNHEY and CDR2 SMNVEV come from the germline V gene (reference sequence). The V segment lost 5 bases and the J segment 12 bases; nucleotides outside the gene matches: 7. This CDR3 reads CASSRDRGGRPLHF. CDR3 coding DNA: TGTGCCAGCAGTCGGGACAGGGGAGGGAGACCCCTCCACTTT.

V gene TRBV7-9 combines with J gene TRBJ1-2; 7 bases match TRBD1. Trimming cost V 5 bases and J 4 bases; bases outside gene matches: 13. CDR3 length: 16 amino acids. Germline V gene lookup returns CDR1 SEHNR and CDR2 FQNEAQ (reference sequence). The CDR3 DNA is TGTGCCAGCAGCATAAACACCGGGACAGTTAGCTATGGCTACACCTTC. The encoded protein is CASSINTGTVSYGYTF.

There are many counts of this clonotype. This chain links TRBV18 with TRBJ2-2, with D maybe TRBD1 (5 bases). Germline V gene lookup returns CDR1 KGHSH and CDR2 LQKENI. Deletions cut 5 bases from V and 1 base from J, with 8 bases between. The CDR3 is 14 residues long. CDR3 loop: CASSMGQNTGELFF. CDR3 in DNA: TGTGCCAGCTCAATGGGGCAGAACACCGGGGAGCTGTTTTTT.

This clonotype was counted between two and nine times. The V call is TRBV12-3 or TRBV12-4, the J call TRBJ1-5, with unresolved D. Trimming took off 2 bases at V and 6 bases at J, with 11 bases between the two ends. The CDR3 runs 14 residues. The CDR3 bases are TGTGCCAGCAGTTTAAGGGAGGCGACTCAGCCCCAGCATTTT. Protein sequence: CASSLREATQPQHF.

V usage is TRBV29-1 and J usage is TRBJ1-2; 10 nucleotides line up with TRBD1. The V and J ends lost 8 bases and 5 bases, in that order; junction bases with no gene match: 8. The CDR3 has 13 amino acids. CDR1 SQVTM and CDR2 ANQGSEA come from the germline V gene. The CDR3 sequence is CSTGTGDGYGYTF. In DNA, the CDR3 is TGCAGCACGGGGACAGGGGACGGATATGGCTACACCTTC. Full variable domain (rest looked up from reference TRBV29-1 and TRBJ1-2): SAVISQKPSRDICQRGTSLTIQCQVDSQVTMMFWYRQQPGQSLTLIATANQGSEATYESGFVIDKFPISRPNLTFSTLTVSNMSPEDSSIYLCSTGTGDGYGYTFGSGTRLTVV.

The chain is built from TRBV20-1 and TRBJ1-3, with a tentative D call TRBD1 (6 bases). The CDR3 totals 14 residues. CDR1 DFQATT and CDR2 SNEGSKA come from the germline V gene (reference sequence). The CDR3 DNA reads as TGCAGGGACGCAGGGACACTCCAAGGGGTGGCCATATATTTT. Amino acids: CRDAGTLQGVAIYF.

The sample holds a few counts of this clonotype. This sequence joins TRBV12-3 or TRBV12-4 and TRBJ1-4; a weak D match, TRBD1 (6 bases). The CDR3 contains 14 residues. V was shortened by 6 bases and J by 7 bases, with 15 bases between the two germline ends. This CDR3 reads CASSPQGRVEKLFF. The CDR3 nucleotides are TGTGCCAGCAGCCCACAGGGTAGGGTTGAAAAACTGTTTTTT.

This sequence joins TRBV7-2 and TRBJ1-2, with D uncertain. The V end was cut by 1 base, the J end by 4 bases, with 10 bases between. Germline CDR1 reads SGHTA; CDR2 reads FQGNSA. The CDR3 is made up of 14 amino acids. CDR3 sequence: CASSLGKLIYGYTF. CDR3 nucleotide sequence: TGTGCCAGCAGCTTAGGGAAACTGATCTATGGCTACACCTTC.

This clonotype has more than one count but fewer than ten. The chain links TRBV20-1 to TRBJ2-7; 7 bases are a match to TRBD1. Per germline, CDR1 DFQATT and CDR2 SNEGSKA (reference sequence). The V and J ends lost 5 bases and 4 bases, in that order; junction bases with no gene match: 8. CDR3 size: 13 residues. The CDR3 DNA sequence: TGCAGTGCTCCCCCGACAGGGCAGTACGAGCAGTACTTC. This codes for CSAPPTGQYEQYF.

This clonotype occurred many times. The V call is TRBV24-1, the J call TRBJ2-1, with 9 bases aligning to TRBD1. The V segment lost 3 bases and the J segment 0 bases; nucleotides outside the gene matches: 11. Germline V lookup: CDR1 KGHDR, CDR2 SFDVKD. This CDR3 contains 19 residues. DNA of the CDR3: TGTGCCACCAGTGATAAGACGAACAGGGGGCAGAGCTCCTACAATGAGCAGTTCTTC. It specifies CATSDKTNRGQSSYNEQFF.

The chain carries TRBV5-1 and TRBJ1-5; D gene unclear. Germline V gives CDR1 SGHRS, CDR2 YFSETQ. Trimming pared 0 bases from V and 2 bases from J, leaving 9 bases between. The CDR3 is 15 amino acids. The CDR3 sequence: CASSLGPGGNQPQHF. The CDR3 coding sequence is TGCGCCAGCAGCTTGGGACCTGGGGGCAATCAGCCCCAGCATTTT.

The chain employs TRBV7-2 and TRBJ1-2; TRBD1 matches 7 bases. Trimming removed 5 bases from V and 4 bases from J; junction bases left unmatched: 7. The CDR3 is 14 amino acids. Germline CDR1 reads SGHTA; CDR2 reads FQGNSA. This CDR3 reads CASSPDRDAYGYTF. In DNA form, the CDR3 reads TGTGCCAGCAGCCCAGACAGGGATGCCTATGGCTACACCTTC.

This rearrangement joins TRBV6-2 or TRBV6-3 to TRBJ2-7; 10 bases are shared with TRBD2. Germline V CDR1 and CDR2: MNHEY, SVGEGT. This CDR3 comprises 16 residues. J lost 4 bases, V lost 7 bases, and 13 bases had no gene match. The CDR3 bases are TGTGCCAGCATCGCCGAGCCGGGACTAGCGCGATACGAGCAGTACTTC. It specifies CASIAEPGLARYEQYF.